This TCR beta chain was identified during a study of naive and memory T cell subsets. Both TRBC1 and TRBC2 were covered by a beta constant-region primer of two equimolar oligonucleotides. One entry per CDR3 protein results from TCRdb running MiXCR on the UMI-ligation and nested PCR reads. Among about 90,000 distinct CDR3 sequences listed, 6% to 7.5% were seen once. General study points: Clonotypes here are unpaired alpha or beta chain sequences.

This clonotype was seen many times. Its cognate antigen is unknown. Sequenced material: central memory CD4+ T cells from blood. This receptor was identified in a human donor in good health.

In nucleotides, the CDR3 is TGCAGTGCTAGAGATAGTTATGGCGGCAATGAGCAGTTCTTC. Translated, it gives CSARDSYGGNEQFF. The V call is TRBV20-1, the J call TRBJ2-1; D unresolved. The CDR3 covers 14 residues. Trimming cost V 0 bases and J 6 bases, with 12 bases left between them. From germline, CDR1 is DFQATT and CDR2 SNEGSKA (reference sequence).